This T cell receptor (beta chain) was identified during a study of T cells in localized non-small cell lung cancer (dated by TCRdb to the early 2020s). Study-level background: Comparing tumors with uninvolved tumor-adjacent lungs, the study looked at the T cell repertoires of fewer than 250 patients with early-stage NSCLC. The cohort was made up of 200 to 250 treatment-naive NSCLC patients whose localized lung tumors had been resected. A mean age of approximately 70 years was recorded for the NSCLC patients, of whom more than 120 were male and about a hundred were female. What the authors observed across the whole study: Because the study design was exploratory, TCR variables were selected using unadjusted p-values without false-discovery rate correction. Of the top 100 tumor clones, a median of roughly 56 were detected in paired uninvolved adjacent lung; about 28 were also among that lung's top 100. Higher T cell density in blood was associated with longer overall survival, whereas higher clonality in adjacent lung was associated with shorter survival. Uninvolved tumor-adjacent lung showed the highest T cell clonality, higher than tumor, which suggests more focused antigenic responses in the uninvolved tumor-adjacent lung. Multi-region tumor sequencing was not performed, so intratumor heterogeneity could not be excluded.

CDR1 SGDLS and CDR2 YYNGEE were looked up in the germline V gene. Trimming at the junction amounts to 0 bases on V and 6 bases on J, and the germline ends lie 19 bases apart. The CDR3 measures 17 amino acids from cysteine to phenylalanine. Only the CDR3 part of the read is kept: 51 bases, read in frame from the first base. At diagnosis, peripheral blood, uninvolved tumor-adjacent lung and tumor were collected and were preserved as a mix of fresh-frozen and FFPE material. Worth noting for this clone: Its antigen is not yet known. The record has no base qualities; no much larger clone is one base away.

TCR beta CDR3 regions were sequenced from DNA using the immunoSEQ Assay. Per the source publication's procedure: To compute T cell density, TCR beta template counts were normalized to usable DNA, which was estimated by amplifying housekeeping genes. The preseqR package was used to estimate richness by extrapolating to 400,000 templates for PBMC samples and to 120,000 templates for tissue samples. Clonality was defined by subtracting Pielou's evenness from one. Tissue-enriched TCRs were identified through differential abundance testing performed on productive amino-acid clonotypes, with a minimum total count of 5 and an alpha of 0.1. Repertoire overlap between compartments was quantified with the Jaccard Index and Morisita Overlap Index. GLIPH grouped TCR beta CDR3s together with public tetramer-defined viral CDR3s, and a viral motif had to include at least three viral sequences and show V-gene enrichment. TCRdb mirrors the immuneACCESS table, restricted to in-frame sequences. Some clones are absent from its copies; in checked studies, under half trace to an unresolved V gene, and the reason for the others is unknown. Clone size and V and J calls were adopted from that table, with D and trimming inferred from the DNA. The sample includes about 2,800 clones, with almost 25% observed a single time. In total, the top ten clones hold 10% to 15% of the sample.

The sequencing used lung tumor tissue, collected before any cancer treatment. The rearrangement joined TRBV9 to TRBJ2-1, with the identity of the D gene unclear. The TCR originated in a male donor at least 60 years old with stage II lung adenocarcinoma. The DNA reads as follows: TGTGCCAGCAGCGTAGCTGTGGAACGCGACCGCTTCAATGAGCAGTTCTTC. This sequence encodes CASSVAVERDRFNEQFF.